This T cell receptor beta chain was recovered during a study of T cell repertoires and Cas9 in healthy adults. Study-wide context: CD4 and CD8 compartments: SpCas9-reactive T cells profiled for potency, cytotoxicity, lineage.

Method: immunoSEQ multiplex PCR; TCRdb's copy keeps in-frame clones and lacks some. The sample includes under 25,000 clones, 90% of them seen just once. The V gene end was trimmed by 3 bases and the J gene end by 1 base; junction bases not matched to a gene: 8. This CDR3 has 16 residues. The germline CDR1 and CDR2 sequences are SGHRS and YFSETQ. Sequencing was performed on CD4+ effector T cells (CD127+, CD25-, CD137-, CD154-) from PBMCs; culture status not recorded. This TCR was recovered from a human donor in good health. V usage is TRBV5-1 and J usage is TRBJ2-3; 7 nucleotides align to TRBD2. The CDR3 loop reads CASSSDIAGGTDTQYF. The CDR3 coding sequence is TGCGCCAGCAGCTCAGACATCGCGGGGGGCACAGATACGCAGTATTTT.